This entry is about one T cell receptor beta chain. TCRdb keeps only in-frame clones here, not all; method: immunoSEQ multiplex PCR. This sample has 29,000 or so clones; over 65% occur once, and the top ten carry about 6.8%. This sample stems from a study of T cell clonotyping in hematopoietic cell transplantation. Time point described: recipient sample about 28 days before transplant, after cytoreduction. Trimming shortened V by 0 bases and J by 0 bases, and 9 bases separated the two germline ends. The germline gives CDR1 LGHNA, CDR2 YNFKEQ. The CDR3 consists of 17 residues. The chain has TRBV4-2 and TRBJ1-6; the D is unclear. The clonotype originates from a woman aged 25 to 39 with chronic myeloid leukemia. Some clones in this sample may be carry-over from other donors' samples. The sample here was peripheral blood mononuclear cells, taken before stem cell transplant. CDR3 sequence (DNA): TGTGCCAGCAGCCAAGAACGGGCCAGCTCCTATAATTCACCCCTCCACTTT. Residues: CASSQERASSYNSPLHF.